The 26 T cell receptor beta chains in this list originate from one sample, sequenced in a study of CD4 T cells in relation to SARS-CoV-2 and coronaviruses. The assay was immunoSEQ multiplex PCR, and TCRdb's table has in-frame clones only and misses some. The table includes more than 20,000 clones, less than 85% detected once. Their recognized antigens are unknown. CD4+ T cells from unexposed donors were obtained before the COVID-19 pandemic (2011-2018). The cells were cultured for 10 days before CD4+ T cells were isolated. Sequences were obtained from CD4+ T cells from PBMCs, cultured in vitro. The receptors here all came from a human donor in good health.

The V gene is TRBV10-2, the J gene TRBJ1-1; 7 bases are a match to TRBD1. V trimming: 0 bases; J trimming: 5 bases; junction bases outside the gene matches: 12. CDR1 WSHSY and CDR2 SAAADI come from the germline V gene. CDR3 length: 17 amino acids. The chain's CDR3 is CASSESLGWQGGTEAFF. The CDR3 nucleotides are TGCGCCAGCAGTGAGTCATTAGGGTGGCAGGGGGGGACTGAAGCTTTCTTT.

The rearrangement links TRBV5-4 to TRBJ2-7, with 10 bases matching TRBD2. The CDR3 is 15 amino acids. V shed 3 bases, J shed 1 base, and the junction held 4 bases outside the gene matches. Germline lookup yields CDR1 SGHNT and CDR2 YYREEE (reference sequence). The chain's CDR3 is CASSSLTSGSYEQYF. CDR3 coding DNA: TGTGCCAGCAGCTCCTTGACTAGCGGGTCCTACGAGCAGTACTTC. Full variable domain (outside the CDR3, taken from reference TRBV5-4 and TRBJ2-7): ETGVTQSPTHLIKTRGQQVTLRCSSQSGHNTVSWYQQALGQGPQFIFQYYREEENGRGNFPPRFSGLQFPNYSSELNVNALELDDSALYLCASSSLTSGSYEQYFGPGTRLTVT.

This chain links TRBV10-1 with TRBJ2-1, with D unclear. Germline CDR1 reads WNHNN; CDR2 reads SYGVQD (reference sequence). The CDR3 is 12 residues long. V was trimmed by 7 bases and J by 6 bases, leaving 10 bases between them. CDR3 loop: CASKGIGNEQFF. For the CDR3, the DNA is TGCGCCAGCAAAGGGATAGGCAATGAGCAGTTCTTC.

The rearrangement links TRBV5-4 to TRBJ1-1, with D perhaps TRBD1 (5 bases). The ends were cut back, 2 bases at V and 6 bases at J, with 20 bases in the middle. This CDR3 is built from 16 residues. Germline-derived CDR1 and CDR2 are SGHNT and YYREEE (reference sequence). CDR3 bases: TGTGCCAGCAGCTTCGGGGCCGGAGGGGTGTTACCTGAAGCTTTCTTT. Translation: CASSFGAGGVLPEAFF.

This chain links TRBV5-6 with TRBJ1-5; TRBD1 matches 7 bases. Germline-derived CDR1 and CDR2 are SGHDT and YYEEEE. The J segment lost 5 bases and the V segment lost 4 bases, leaving 3 bases of the junction unmatched. This CDR3 contains 13 residues. CDR3 residues: CASSPGGDQPQHF. The CDR3 coding sequence is TGTGCCAGCAGCCCAGGGGGAGATCAGCCCCAGCATTTT.

V and J are TRBV5-1 and TRBJ2-5; D gene uncertain. The CDR3 length is 13 residues. The germline V gene encodes CDR1 SGHRS and CDR2 YFSETQ. V lost 4 bases, J lost 9 bases, and 16 bases lay in between. In DNA form, the CDR3 reads TGCGCCAGCAGCCCCTATGATAGGGTGTCCCAGTACTTC. Amino acid sequence: CASSPYDRVSQYF.

This clone was detected once. This sequence joins TRBV2 and TRBJ1-5; D unclear. The CDR3 is made up of 19 amino acids. CDR1 SNHLY and CDR2 FYNNEI come from the germline V gene. The germline V and J ends were trimmed by 0 bases and 1 base, with 19 bases remaining between them. The chain's CDR3 is CASSEAPLLFGGSNQPQHF. CDR3 nucleotide sequence: TGTGCCAGCAGTGAAGCGCCCTTACTTTTCGGTGGGAGCAATCAGCCCCAGCATTTT.

This clone was counted once. The V and J genes are TRBV18 and TRBJ2-5; D unclear. The CDR3 runs 18 residues. Germline CDR1 and CDR2: KGHSH and LQKENI. The germline V and J ends were trimmed by 2 bases and 2 bases, with 21 bases remaining between them. The CDR3 DNA follows: TGTGCCAGCTCACCAAGGGTAACTCGTGTCGGTCGGCAAGAGACCCAGTACTTC. Its translation is CASSPRVTRVGRQETQYF.

This sequence joins TRBV29-1 and TRBJ2-7; D call uncertain. CDR1 SQVTM and CDR2 ANQGSEA come from the germline V gene. The CDR3 consists of 13 residues. Trimming pared 5 bases from V and 8 bases from J, leaving 19 bases between. The CDR3 DNA sequence: TGCAGCGTTCTTGCTCCGTCTTCCGGAAAGCAGTACTTC. It translates to CSVLAPSSGKQYF.

The chain carries TRBV15 and TRBJ2-1; 8 positions match TRBD2. The CDR3 is 17 residues long. V trimming: 0 bases; J trimming: 5 bases; junction bases outside the gene matches: 9. The germline V gene encodes CDR1 LNHNV and CDR2 YYDKDF (reference sequence). CDR3 amino acids: CATSRDPGQREHNEQFF. The CDR3 DNA reads TGTGCCACCAGCAGAGATCCCGGGCAGCGGGAGCACAATGAGCAGTTCTTC.

The V call is TRBV19, the J call TRBJ2-4; D possibly corresponds to TRBD1 (6 bases). Germline assignment: CDR1 LNHDA and CDR2 SQIVND (reference sequence). Between the trimmed V and J ends, which lost 5 bases and 0 bases, there was a span of 17 bases. The CDR3 spans 17 residues. The CDR3 protein is CASSPSGQLLAKNIQYF. CDR3 nucleotide sequence: TGTGCCAGTAGTCCCTCGGGACAACTTCTAGCCAAAAACATTCAGTACTTC. The whole variable domain, filled in from reference TRBV19 and TRBJ2-4, reads DGGITQSPKYLFRKEGQNVTLSCEQNLNHDAMYWYRQDPGQGLRLIYYSQIVNDFQKGDIAEGYSVSREKKESFPLTVTSAQKNPTAFYLCASSPSGQLLAKNIQYFGAGTRLSVL.

This clone was counted a few times. CDR3 in amino acids: CATSAPGNNEQFF. In DNA form, the CDR3 reads TGTGCCACCAGTGCCCCAGGAAACAATGAGCAGTTCTTC. The chain has TRBV24-1 and TRBJ2-1; D not certain. The CDR3 is made up of 13 amino acids. Germline V CDR1 and CDR2: KGHDR, SFDVKD. Trimming shortened V by 5 bases and J by 5 bases, and 9 bases separated the two germline ends.

The rearrangement links TRBV28 to TRBJ2-1; no firm D call. Germline V gives CDR1 MDHEN, CDR2 SYDVKM. The germline V and J ends were trimmed by 2 bases and 2 bases, with 7 bases remaining between them. The CDR3 runs 14 residues. CDR3: CASSLTGAYNEQFF. Here the CDR3 DNA reads TGTGCCAGCAGTTTAACGGGTGCCTACAATGAGCAGTTCTTC.

This CDR3 is CASSLDRPYNEQFF. The CDR3 DNA reads as TGTGCCAGCAGTCTCGACAGGCCCTACAATGAGCAGTTCTTC. This chain joins TRBV28 and TRBJ2-1, with a possible D match to TRBD1 (6 bases). The V end lost 5 bases, the J end lost 2 bases, and 10 bases lay between the germline ends. Per the germline V gene, CDR1 is MDHEN and CDR2 is SYDVKM. This CDR3 is built from 14 residues.

The chain employs TRBV5-7 and TRBJ1-4; 8 positions match TRBD1. TRBV5-7 carries the ORF label, with uncertain function. This CDR3 comprises 14 residues. V trimming: 4 bases; J trimming: 7 bases; junction bases outside the gene matches: 6. The chain's CDR3 is CASSITGGGEKLFF. The DNA of the CDR3 is TGTGCCAGCAGCATAACAGGGGGGGGTGAAAAACTGTTTTTT.

V gene TRBV5-1 combines with J gene TRBJ2-7, with TRBD2 identical over 9 bases. The junction had 6 bases not matched to a gene; V was cut back by 1 base and J by 7 bases. The CDR3 length is 14 residues. CDR1 is SGHRS, CDR2 YFSETQ, per germline. CDR3 sequence (DNA): TGCGCCAGCAGCTTGATTAGCGGGAGCGAAGAGCAGTACTTC. Amino acid sequence: CASSLISGSEEQYF.

In this sample, this clone turned up a few times. The junction departs from germline at one end; a sequencing error may be responsible. The V gene is TRBV3-1 (or the pseudogene TRBV3-2), the J gene TRBJ2-7, with 16 positions matching TRBD2. Per germline, CDR1 LGHDT and CDR2 YNNKEL (reference sequence). The CDR3 length is 12 residues. For the CDR3, the DNA is TGTGCCAGCAGCGGGACTAGCGGGAGGGCGGACTTC. Protein: CASSGTSGRADF.

The chain couples TRBV6-6 to TRBJ2-7; D might be TRBD1 or TRBD2, each matching 6 bases. The V end lost 2 bases, the J end lost 4 bases, and 12 bases lay between the germline ends. Germline V CDR1 and CDR2: MNHNY, SVGAGI (reference sequence). The CDR3 length is 14 residues. DNA for the CDR3: TGTGCCAGCAGTTACGGGAAGGGGGGATACGAGCAGTACTTC. Protein sequence: CASSYGKGGYEQYF.

The V and J genes are TRBV5-1 and TRBJ2-7; 9 bases fit TRBD1. This CDR3 is 13 amino acids long. Germline-derived CDR1 and CDR2 are SGHRS and YFSETQ. The V segment lost 7 bases and the J segment 6 bases; nucleotides outside the gene matches: 8. CDR3 region: CASHWTGDTEQYF. In DNA, the CDR3 is TGCGCCAGCCATTGGACAGGGGATACCGAGCAGTACTTC.

The gene calls are TRBV2 and TRBJ1-2; the D is unclear. CDR1 is SNHLY and CDR2 is FYNNEI in the germline V gene. V was trimmed by 1 base and J by 1 base, leaving 1 base between them. There are 12 residues in the CDR3. CDR3 residues: CASSEDNYGYTF. In nucleotides, the CDR3 is TGTGCCAGCAGTGAAGATAACTATGGCTACACCTTC.

The genes are TRBV19 and TRBJ1-2; TRBD1 matches 7 bases. The CDR3 consists of 16 residues. V gave up 8 bases and J gave up 6 bases; unmatched junction bases: 18. Per germline, CDR1 LNHDA and CDR2 SQIVND (reference sequence). The DNA for the CDR3 is TGTGCCAGTTTCCACGGCTTCTCGCAGGGACAGAATGGCTACACCTTC. It yields the protein CASFHGFSQGQNGYTF.

The genes are TRBV18 and TRBJ1-2; 10 positions agree with TRBD1. Per the germline V gene, CDR1 is KGHSH and CDR2 is LQKENI. Losses at the gene ends were 3 bases for V and 8 bases for J; bases not matched to a gene: 9. This CDR3 is 15 amino acids long. The CDR3 coding sequence is TGTGCCAGCTCACCGAATGACAGGGGGCTGGAGGGCTACACCTTC. Translating gives CASSPNDRGLEGYTF.

V and J are TRBV2 and TRBJ2-7, with TRBD2 matching 12 bases. The junction had 7 bases not matched to a gene; V was cut back by 4 bases and J by 6 bases. CDR3 length: 15 amino acids. Germline V gene sequence: CDR1 SNHLY, CDR2 FYNNEI. CDR3 amino acids: CASSGRLAGVGEQYF. CDR3 nucleotide sequence: TGTGCCAGCAGTGGAAGACTAGCGGGAGTAGGCGAGCAGTACTTC.

This sequence joins TRBV5-1 and TRBJ1-1; the D gene is possibly TRBD1 (5 bases). The CDR3 runs to 14 residues. CDR1 is SGHRS and CDR2 is YFSETQ in the germline V gene. V shed 4 bases and J shed 5 bases, with 15 bases lying between them. CDR3 sequence (DNA): TGCGCCAGCAGCCCGGGGACGGGAGGGACTGAAGCTTTCTTT. Translating it yields CASSPGTGGTEAFF.

This clone showed up just once. This chain uses TRBV7-3 with TRBJ2-1; 8 bases fit TRBD1. The CDR3 loop spans 15 amino acids. From germline, CDR1 is SGHTA and CDR2 FQGTGA. V gave up 5 bases and J gave up 7 bases; unmatched junction bases: 10. CDR3 sequence reads: CASSQARGRTNEQFF. Here the CDR3 DNA reads TGTGCCAGCAGCCAAGCCAGGGGGCGTACGAATGAGCAGTTCTTC.

The chain joins TRBV6-1 to TRBJ1-5; tentatively, D is TRBD1 (5 bases). In germline, CDR1 is MNHNS, CDR2 SASEGT. The ends were cut back, 1 base at V and 2 bases at J, with 9 bases in the middle. This CDR3 is built from 15 residues. This chain's CDR3 is CASSEGIGGNQPQHF. Here the CDR3 DNA reads TGTGCCAGCAGTGAAGGGATAGGGGGCAATCAGCCCCAGCATTTT.